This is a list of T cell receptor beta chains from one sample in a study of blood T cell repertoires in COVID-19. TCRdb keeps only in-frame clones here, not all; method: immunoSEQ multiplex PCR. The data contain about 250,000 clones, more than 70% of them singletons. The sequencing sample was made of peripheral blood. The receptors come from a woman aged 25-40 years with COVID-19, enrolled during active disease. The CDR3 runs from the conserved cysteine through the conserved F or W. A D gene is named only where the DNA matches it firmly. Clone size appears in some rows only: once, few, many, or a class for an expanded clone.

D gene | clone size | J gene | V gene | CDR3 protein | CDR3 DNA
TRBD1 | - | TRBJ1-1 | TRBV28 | CASSLPDRGGTEAFF | TGTGCCAGCAGTTTACCGGACAGGGGGGGCACTGAAGCTTTCTTT
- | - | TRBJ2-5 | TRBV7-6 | CASSQTGWQETQYF | TGTGCCAGCAGCCAAACAGGGTGGCAAGAGACCCAGTACTTC
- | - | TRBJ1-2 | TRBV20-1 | CSASWAGTYNYGYTF | TGCAGTGCTAGTTGGGCAGGAACGTATAACTATGGCTACACCTTC
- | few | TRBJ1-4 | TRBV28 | CASSPDSEKLFF | TGTGCCAGCAGTCCGGACAGTGAAAAACTGTTTTTT
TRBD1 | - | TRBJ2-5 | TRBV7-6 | CASSLGGQGQETQYF | TGTGCCAGCAGCTTAGGAGGACAGGGCCAAGAGACCCAGTACTTC
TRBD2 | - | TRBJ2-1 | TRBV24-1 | CATSEAGGPRYNEQFF | TGTGCCACCAGTGAGGCGGGAGGGCCGAGATACAATGAGCAGTTCTTC
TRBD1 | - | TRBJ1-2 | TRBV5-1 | CASSLVPGGNYGYTF | TGCGCCAGCAGCTTGGTTCCAGGGGGCAACTATGGCTACACCTTC
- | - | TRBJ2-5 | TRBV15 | CATSRENTGLETQYF | TGTGCCACCAGCAGAGAAAATACAGGGCTGGAGACCCAGTACTTC
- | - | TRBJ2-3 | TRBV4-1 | CASSPRKGAPDTQYF | TGCGCCAGCAGCCCCCGAAAGGGAGCACCAGATACGCAGTATTTT
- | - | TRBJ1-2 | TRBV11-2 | CASSSSRGTNYGYTF | TGTGCCAGCAGTTCGTCGCGGGGGACTAACTATGGCTACACCTTC
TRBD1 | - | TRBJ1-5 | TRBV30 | CAWSYTGGGQPQHF | TGTGCCTGGAGTTATACAGGGGGGGGTCAGCCCCAGCATTTT
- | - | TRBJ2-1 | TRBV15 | CATSRESGNEQFF | TGTGCCACCAGCAGAGAAAGCGGGAATGAGCAGTTCTTC
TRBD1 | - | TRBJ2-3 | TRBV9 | CASSRPQRDRGTDTQYF | TGTGCCAGCAGCCGTCCCCAGAGGGACAGGGGGACAGATACGCAGTATTTT
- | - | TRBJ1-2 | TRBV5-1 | CASSLFGDRGYTF | TGCGCCAGCAGCTTGTTCGGAGATAGAGGCTACACCTTC
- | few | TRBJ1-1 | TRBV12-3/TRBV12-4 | CASSRDIYTEAFF | TGTGCCAGCAGCCGGGACATTTACACTGAAGCTTTCTTT
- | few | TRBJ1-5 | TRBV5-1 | CASSLDGVSNQPQHF | TGCGCCAGCAGCTTAGACGGGGTAAGCAATCAGCCCCAGCATTTT
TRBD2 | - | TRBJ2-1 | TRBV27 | CASSLAGGGYNEQFF | TGTGCCAGCAGTCTAGCGGGAGGAGGGTACAATGAGCAGTTCTTC
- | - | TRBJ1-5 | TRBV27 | CASSLEGTIGHQPQHF | TGTGCCAGCAGTTTAGAAGGGACAATCGGCCATCAGCCCCAGCATTTT
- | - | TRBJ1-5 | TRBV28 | CASSFPGDQPQHF | TGTGCCAGCAGTTTCCCAGGGGATCAGCCCCAGCATTTT
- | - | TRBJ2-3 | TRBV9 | CASSVTTGTSTDTQYF | TGTGCCAGCAGCGTAACAACGGGGACTAGCACAGATACGCAGTATTTT
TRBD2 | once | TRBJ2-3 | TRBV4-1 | CASSQIPGGGGASDTQYF | TGCGCCAGCAGCCAAATCCCTGGGGGCGGGGGGGCCTCAGATACGCAGTATTTT
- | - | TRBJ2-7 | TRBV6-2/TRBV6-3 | CASSHDVGRVWEQYF | TGTGCCAGCAGCCACGACGTGGGCAGGGTGTGGGAGCAGTACTTC
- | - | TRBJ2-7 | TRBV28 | CASRMYRPTYEQYF | TGTGCCAGCAGGATGTACAGGCCCACCTACGAGCAGTACTTC
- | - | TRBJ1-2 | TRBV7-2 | CASSLPVGGVEGYTF | TGTGCCAGCAGCCTCCCAGTGGGAGGGGTAGAGGGCTACACCTTC
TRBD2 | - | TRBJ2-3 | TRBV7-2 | CASSLVSSGGGTDTQYF | TGTGCCAGCAGCTTAGTTAGTAGCGGGGGGGGGACAGATACGCAGTATTTT
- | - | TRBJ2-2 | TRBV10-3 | CAITDNPGSGTGELFF | TGTGCCATCACCGACAATCCAGGGTCGGGCACCGGGGAGCTGTTTTTT
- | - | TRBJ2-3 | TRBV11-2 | CASSSDWASTDTQYF | TGTGCCAGCAGCTCAGATTGGGCTAGCACAGATACGCAGTATTTT
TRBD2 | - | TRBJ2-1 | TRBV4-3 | CASSQGSGGGLNEQFF | TGCGCCAGCAGCCAAGGTAGCGGGGGTGGTTTAAATGAGCAGTTCTTC
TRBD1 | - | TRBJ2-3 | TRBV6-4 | CASRPTGEGTDTQYF | TGTGCCAGCAGGCCTACAGGGGAAGGGACAGATACGCAGTATTTT
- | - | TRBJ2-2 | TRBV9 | CASSPRLAGELFF | TGTGCCAGCAGCCCCCGCTTAGCCGGGGAGCTGTTTTTT
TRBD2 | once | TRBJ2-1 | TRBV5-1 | CASSHLAGGDNEQFF | TGCGCCAGCAGCCATCTAGCGGGAGGCGACAATGAGCAGTTCTTC
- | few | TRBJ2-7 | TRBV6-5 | CASREGDTSSYEQYF | TGTGCCAGCAGGGAGGGTGACACCAGCTCCTACGAGCAGTACTTC
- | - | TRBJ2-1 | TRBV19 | CASSISRLPNNEQFF | TGTGCCAGTAGTATCTCTAGGCTCCCGAACAATGAGCAGTTCTTC
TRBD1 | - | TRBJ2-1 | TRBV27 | CASSSMRPRGHNEQFF | TGTGCCAGCAGTTCGATGAGGCCCAGGGGGCACAATGAGCAGTTCTTC
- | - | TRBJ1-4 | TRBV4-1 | CASSQEGQELFF | TGCGCCAGCAGCCAAGAGGGCCAGGAACTGTTTTTT
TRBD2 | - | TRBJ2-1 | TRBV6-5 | CASGRASGVYNEQFF | TGTGCCAGCGGTCGGGCTAGCGGGGTGTACAATGAGCAGTTCTTC
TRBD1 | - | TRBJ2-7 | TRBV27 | CASSLLGRDRDTYEQYF | TGTGCCAGCAGTTTACTTGGAAGGGACAGGGATACCTACGAGCAGTACTTC
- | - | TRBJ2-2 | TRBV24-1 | CATSDRRDTGELFF | TGTGCCACCAGTGATAGGAGAGACACCGGGGAGCTGTTTTTT
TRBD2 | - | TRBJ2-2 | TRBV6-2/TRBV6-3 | CASSYFPMTSGRNTGELFF | TGTGCCAGCAGTTACTTCCCTATGACTAGCGGGAGGAACACCGGGGAGCTGTTTTTT
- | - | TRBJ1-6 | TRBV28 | CASRTGAGSPLHF | TGTGCCAGCAGGACAGGCGCTGGTTCACCCCTCCACTTT
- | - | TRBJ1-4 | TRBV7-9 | CASSRPREVDEKLFF | TGTGCCAGCAGTCGCCCCAGGGAAGTAGACGAAAAACTGTTTTTT
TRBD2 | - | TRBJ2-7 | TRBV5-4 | CASSLKGTSYEQYF | TGTGCCAGCAGCTTGAAGGGGACTAGCTACGAGCAGTACTTC
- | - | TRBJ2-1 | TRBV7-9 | CASSLGGLGEQFF | TGTGCCAGCAGCTTAGGAGGTCTTGGTGAGCAGTTCTTC
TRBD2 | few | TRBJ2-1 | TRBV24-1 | CATSDLRGRDEQFF | TGTGCCACCAGTGATTTGAGAGGGAGGGATGAGCAGTTCTTC
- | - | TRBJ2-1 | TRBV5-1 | CASSDLVAGRGNEQFF | TGCGCCAGCAGCGACCTAGTGGCGGGACGAGGAAATGAGCAGTTCTTC
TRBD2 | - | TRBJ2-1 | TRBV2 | CASRSTSAEEQFF | TGTGCCAGCAGGTCAACTAGCGCCGAGGAGCAGTTCTTC
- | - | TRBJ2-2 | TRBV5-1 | CASRRSGTNTGELFF | TGCGCCAGCAGACGATCCGGGACAAACACCGGGGAGCTGTTTTTT
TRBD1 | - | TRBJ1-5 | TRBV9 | CASSGGQGGQPQHF | TGTGCCAGCAGCGGAGGACAGGGGGGTCAGCCCCAGCATTTT
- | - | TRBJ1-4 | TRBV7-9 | CASSLGTPDNEKLFF | TGTGCCAGCAGCTTAGGAACACCAGATAATGAAAAACTGTTTTTT
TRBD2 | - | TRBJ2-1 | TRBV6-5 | CASSYSLAGGANEQFF | TGTGCCAGCAGTTACTCCTTAGCGGGAGGGGCGAATGAGCAGTTCTTC
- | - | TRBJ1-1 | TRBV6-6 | CASSRYVGRRGGTEAFF | TGTGCCAGCAGTCGTTACGTGGGGCGCCGGGGGGGCACTGAAGCTTTCTTT
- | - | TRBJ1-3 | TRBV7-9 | CASSPDRSGNTIYF | TGTGCCAGCAGCCCTGACAGGTCTGGAAACACCATATATTTT
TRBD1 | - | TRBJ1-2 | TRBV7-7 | CASSQQRTGTTGYTF | TGTGCTAGCAGCCAGCAAAGGACAGGGACGACGGGCTACACCTTC